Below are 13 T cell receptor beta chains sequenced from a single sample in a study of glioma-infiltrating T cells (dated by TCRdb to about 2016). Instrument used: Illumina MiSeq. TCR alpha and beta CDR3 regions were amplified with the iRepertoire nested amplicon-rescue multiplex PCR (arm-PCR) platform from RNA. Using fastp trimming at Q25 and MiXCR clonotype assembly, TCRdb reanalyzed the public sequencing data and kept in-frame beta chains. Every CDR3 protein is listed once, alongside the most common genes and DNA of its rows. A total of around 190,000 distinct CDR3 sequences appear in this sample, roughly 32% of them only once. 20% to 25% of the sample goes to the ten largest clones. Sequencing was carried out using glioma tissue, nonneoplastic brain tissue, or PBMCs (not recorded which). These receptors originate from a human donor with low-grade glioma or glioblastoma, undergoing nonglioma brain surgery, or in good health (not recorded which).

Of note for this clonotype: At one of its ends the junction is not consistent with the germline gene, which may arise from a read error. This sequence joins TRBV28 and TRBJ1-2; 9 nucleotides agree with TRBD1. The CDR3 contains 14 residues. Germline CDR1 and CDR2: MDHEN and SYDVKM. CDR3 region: CSRRAGTGLSGSPF. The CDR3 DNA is TGTTCCCGCAGGGCCGGGACAGGGCTGTCTGGCTCCCCCTTC.

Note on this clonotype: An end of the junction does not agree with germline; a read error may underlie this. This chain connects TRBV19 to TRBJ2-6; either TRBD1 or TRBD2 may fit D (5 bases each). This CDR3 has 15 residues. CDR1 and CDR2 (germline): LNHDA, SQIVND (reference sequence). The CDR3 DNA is TGTGCCAGTAGGGGGGTTGATTCTGGGGCCAACGTCCCGACTTTC. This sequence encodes CASRGVDSGANVPTF.

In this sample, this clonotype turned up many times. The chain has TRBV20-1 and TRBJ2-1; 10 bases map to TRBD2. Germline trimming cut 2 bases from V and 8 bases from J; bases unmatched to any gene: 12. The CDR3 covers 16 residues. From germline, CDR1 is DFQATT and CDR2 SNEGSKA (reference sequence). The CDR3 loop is CSARLISGRAGDEQFF. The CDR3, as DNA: TGCAGTGCTAGACTCATCAGCGGGAGGGCCGGGGATGAGCAGTTCTTC.

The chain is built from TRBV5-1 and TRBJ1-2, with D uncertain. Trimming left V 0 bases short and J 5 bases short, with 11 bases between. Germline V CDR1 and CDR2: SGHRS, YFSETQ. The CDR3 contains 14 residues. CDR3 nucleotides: TGCGCCAGCAGCTTGGAGGACTCACGGTATGGCTACACCTTC. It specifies CASSLEDSRYGYTF.

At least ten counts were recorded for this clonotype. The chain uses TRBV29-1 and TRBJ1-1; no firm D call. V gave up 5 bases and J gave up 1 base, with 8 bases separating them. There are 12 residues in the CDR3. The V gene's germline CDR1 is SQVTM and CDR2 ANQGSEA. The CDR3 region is CSVRAPNTEAFF. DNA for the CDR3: TGCAGCGTTCGCGCTCCGAACACTGAAGCTTTCTTT.

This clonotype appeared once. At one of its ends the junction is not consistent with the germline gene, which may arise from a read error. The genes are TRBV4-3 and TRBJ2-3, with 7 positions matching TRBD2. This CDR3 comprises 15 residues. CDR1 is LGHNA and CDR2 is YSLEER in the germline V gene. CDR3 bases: TGCGACAGCAGCCAAGGGCGGGAGAGCACAGAGACGCAGGATTTT. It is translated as CDSSQGRESTETQDF.

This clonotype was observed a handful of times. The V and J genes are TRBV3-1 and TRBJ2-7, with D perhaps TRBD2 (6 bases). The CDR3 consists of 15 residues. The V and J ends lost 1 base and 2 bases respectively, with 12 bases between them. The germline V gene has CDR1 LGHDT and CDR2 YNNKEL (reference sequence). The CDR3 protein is CASSQGTGAPYEQYF. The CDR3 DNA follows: TGTGCCAGCAGCCAAGGGACGGGAGCCCCCTACGAGCAGTACTTC.

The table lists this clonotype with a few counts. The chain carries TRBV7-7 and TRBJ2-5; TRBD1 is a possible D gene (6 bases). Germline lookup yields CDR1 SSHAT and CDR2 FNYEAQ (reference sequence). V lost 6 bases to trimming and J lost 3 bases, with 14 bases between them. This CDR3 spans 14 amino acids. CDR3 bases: TGTGCCAGCAGTTTCGGGACATTCGAAGAGACCCAGTACTTC. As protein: CASSFGTFEETQYF.

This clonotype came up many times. Here the CDR3 DNA reads TGCAGTGCTAGTTCCGGCAGCCCAGACTCAACTAATGAAAAACTGTTTTTT. Protein sequence: CSASSGSPDSTNEKLFF. This chain uses TRBV20-1 with TRBJ1-4, with no clear D. The V gene's germline CDR1 is DFQATT and CDR2 SNEGSKA (reference sequence). Trimming removed 3 bases at V and 0 bases at J, with 17 bases between. The CDR3 consists of 17 residues.

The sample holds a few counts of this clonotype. The CDR3 sequence: CASSAFGQGNTGELFF. CDR3 nucleotide sequence: TGTGCCAGCAGTGCCTTCGGACAGGGAAACACCGGGGAGCTGTTTTTT. This chain joins TRBV2 and TRBJ2-2; 8 nucleotides match TRBD1. This CDR3 is built from 16 residues. CDR1 is SNHLY, CDR2 FYNNEI, per germline. V lost 4 bases and J lost 2; bases outside the gene matches: 6.

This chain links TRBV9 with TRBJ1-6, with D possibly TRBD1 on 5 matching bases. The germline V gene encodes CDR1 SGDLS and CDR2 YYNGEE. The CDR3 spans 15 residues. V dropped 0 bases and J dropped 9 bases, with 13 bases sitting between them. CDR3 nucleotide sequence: TGTGCCAGCAGCGTAGAATTAGGGGACGGTTCACCCCTCCACTTT. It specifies CASSVELGDGSPLHF.

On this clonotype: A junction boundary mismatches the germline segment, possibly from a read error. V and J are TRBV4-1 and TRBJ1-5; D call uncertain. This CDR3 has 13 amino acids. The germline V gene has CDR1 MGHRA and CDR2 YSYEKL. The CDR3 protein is CAGSPDSNQPQHF. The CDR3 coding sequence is TGCGCCGGCAGCCCTGATAGCAATCAGCCCCAGCATTTT.

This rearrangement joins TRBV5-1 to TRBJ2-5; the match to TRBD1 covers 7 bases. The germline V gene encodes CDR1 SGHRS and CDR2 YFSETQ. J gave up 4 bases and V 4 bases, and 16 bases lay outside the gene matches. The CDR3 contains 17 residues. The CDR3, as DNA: TGCGCCAGCAGCCAAATGAGGTCCGGGACAGCGCGAGAGACCCAGTACTTC. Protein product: CASSQMRSGTARETQYF.